This TCR beta chain was sequenced in a study of shared clonotypes between healthy human individuals. Study details: For every donor, three CD4 naive, three CD4 memory, two CD8 naive and one CD8 memory plates were used. Findings and caveats of the study: Sampling was confined to blood; repertoires within tissues likely differ.

Assay used: immunoSEQ multiplex PCR; TCRdb lists only in-frame clones, some missing. The sample yields about 2 million clones, 95% seen once. CDR3 size: 14 residues. V was trimmed by 4 bases and J by 4 bases, leaving 12 bases between them. Germline V gene data show CDR1 as SNHLY and CDR2 as FYNNEI. Worth noting for this clone: What it binds is unknown.

Healthy HIV-negative adults without recent acute infections or vaccinations served as donors. This chain joins TRBV2 and TRBJ2-3, with a possible D match to TRBD1 (5 bases). This sequence originates from a man aged 18 to 29 in good health. The sequencing sample was made of naive CD4+ T cells sorted from blood. The subset denotes: CD45RA+ positively selected. The DNA for the CDR3 is TGTGCCAGCAGTGCCCCTACAGGCTCAGATACGCAGTATTTT. It yields the protein CASSAPTGSDTQYF.